The entry below describes one TCR beta chain. This sample stems from a study of blood T cell repertoires in COVID-19. Study context: T cells, B-cell-depleted T cells, or PBMCs provided the cDNA or gDNA that served as material.

Assay used: immunoSEQ multiplex PCR; TCRdb lists only in-frame clones, some missing. The sample has approximately 150,000 clones, 81% seen once. The CDR3 consists of 15 residues. Germline V gene data show CDR1 as LGHNA and CDR2 as YSLEER. The J segment lost 3 bases and the V segment lost 1 base, leaving 5 bases of the junction unmatched. The TCR was taken from a human donor in a cohort sampled during active COVID-19. The chain joins TRBV4-3 to TRBJ2-7; 8 nucleotides agree with TRBD1. Sequencing was done on a sample of peripheral blood. The CDR3 here is CASSQVTGTGYEQYF. The CDR3 DNA follows: TGCGCCAGCAGCCAAGTAACCGGGACAGGCTACGAGCAGTACTTC.